These T cell receptor beta chains were read from a single sample in a study of regulatory T cells in long-lasting Graves disease. Using its own MiXCR run on the multiplex PCR reads, TCRdb lists one record per CDR3 protein. The sample shows around 250,000 distinct CDR3 sequences, 15% to 20% of them seen only once. The sequencing used peripheral blood mononuclear cells (PBMCs), collected at new diagnosis, from a patient treated with antithyroid drugs. The receptors were gathered from a female donor with Graves disease. Both conserved end residues are part of each CDR3. Fields, in order: clone size, V gene, J gene, D gene, CDR3 DNA, CDR3 protein. D genes are given only for firm matches. Size is stated for part of the rows, as once, few or many counts, or as a class when the clone is expanded.

clone_size: many
v_call: TRBV5-1
j_call: TRBJ2-7
d_call: TRBD2
cdr3_nt: TGCGCCAGCACCGCGACGACTAGCCCCCTCCTAGGCGAGCAGTACTTC
cdr3_aa: CASTATTSPLLGEQYF

clone_size: many
v_call: TRBV9
j_call: TRBJ1-2
d_call: .
cdr3_nt: TGTGCCAGCAGCGTAGGTCTCTTACAGATGAGGGGCCTGGGCTACACCTTC
cdr3_aa: CASSVGLLQMRGLGYTF

clone_size: many
v_call: TRBV30
j_call: TRBJ1-2
d_call: TRBD1
cdr3_nt: TGTGCCTGGAGGACAGGGGGCGCTTTGTCAGGCTACACCTTC
cdr3_aa: CAWRTGGALSGYTF

clone_size: .
v_call: TRBV6-1
j_call: TRBJ1-5
d_call: .
cdr3_nt: TGTGCCAGCAGCCCCACCGGGAGGGGCAATCAGCCCCAGCATTTT
cdr3_aa: CASSPTGRGNQPQHF

clone_size: many
v_call: TRBV6-1
j_call: TRBJ2-1
d_call: .
cdr3_nt: TGTGCCAGCAGCCCCATTCAGGACAATGAGCAGTTCTTC
cdr3_aa: CASSPIQDNEQFF

clone_size: many
v_call: TRBV7-3
j_call: TRBJ2-1
d_call: .
cdr3_nt: TGTGCCAGCAGCTTAACGCTACGCAATGAGCAGTTCTTC
cdr3_aa: CASSLTLRNEQFF

clone_size: .
v_call: TRBV10-1
j_call: TRBJ2-3
d_call: .
cdr3_nt: TGCGCCAGCAGTGCTAGCAGCACAGATACGCAGTATTTT
cdr3_aa: CASSASSTDTQYF

clone_size: .
v_call: TRBV12-3/TRBV12-4
j_call: TRBJ1-1
d_call: .
cdr3_nt: TGTGCCAGCAGTACCTCCTGGGGCGATGAAAAGAACACTGAAGCTTTCTTT
cdr3_aa: CASSTSWGDEKNTEAFF

clone_size: many
v_call: TRBV19
j_call: TRBJ2-7
d_call: .
cdr3_nt: TGTGCCAGTAGTATACGTACTCCAAGCGAGCAGTACTTC
cdr3_aa: CASSIRTPSEQYF

clone_size: few
v_call: TRBV24-1
j_call: TRBJ2-1
d_call: TRBD1
cdr3_nt: TGTGCCACCAGAGGACAGGGCCCCAATGAGCAGTTCTTC
cdr3_aa: CATRGQGPNEQFF

clone_size: many
v_call: TRBV2
j_call: TRBJ2-7
d_call: TRBD2
cdr3_nt: TGTGCCAGCAAGGTGGATGGCGGGAGTTCTTACGAGCAGTACTTC
cdr3_aa: CASKVDGGSSYEQYF

clone_size: many
v_call: TRBV12-3/TRBV12-4
j_call: TRBJ1-2
d_call: .
cdr3_nt: TGTGCCAGCAGTTTGTACGGAGGGGGGCAGGACTATGGCTACACCTTC
cdr3_aa: CASSLYGGGQDYGYTF

clone_size: few
v_call: TRBV29-1
j_call: TRBJ2-7
d_call: TRBD2
cdr3_nt: TGCAGCGGCCTCTCTAGCGGGAGTGGCTACGAGCAGTACTTC
cdr3_aa: CSGLSSGSGYEQYF

clone_size: many
v_call: TRBV18
j_call: TRBJ1-4
d_call: .
cdr3_nt: TGTGCCAGCTCACCAAGCGGAGATGAAAAACTGTTTTTT
cdr3_aa: CASSPSGDEKLFF

clone_size: many
v_call: TRBV11-2
j_call: TRBJ2-3
d_call: .
cdr3_nt: TGTGCCAGCAGCTTTGGCACAGATACGCAGTATTTT
cdr3_aa: CASSFGTDTQYF

clone_size: many
v_call: TRBV7-2
j_call: TRBJ1-2
d_call: .
cdr3_nt: TGTGCCAGCAGCTTATTGAACAGAAACTATGGCTACACCTTC
cdr3_aa: CASSLLNRNYGYTF

clone_size: many
v_call: TRBV28
j_call: TRBJ1-2
d_call: TRBD1
cdr3_nt: TGTGCCAGCAGTTCCTCGGGACAGAGCTATGGCTACACCTTC
cdr3_aa: CASSSSGQSYGYTF

clone_size: few
v_call: TRBV12-3/TRBV12-4
j_call: TRBJ2-3
d_call: .
cdr3_nt: TGTACCAGCAGTTCCCGTTTAGGTACGCAGTATTTT
cdr3_aa: CTSSSRLGTQYF

clone_size: many
v_call: TRBV20-1
j_call: TRBJ2-5
d_call: .
cdr3_nt: TGCAGTGCTAGGGACTACAGAGACCAAGAGACCCAGTACTTC
cdr3_aa: CSARDYRDQETQYF

clone_size: once
v_call: TRBV6-1
j_call: TRBJ2-1
d_call: .
cdr3_nt: TGTGCCAGCAGGAGAGGAGGGGAGGATGAGCAGTTCTTC
cdr3_aa: CASRRGGEDEQFF

clone_size: .
v_call: TRBV12-3/TRBV12-4
j_call: TRBJ2-7
d_call: TRBD2
cdr3_nt: TGTGCCAGCAGGTCTAGCGGGAGCGACGAGCAGTACTTC
cdr3_aa: CASRSSGSDEQYF

clone_size: many
v_call: TRBV28
j_call: TRBJ1-5
d_call: .
cdr3_nt: TGTGCCAGCAGTTTTGGGGATAGCAATCAGCCCCAGCATTTT
cdr3_aa: CASSFGDSNQPQHF

clone_size: many
v_call: TRBV12-3/TRBV12-4
j_call: TRBJ1-6
d_call: TRBD1
cdr3_nt: TGTGCCAGCACCCCCGGGACAGGCCTTTCACCCCTCCACTTT
cdr3_aa: CASTPGTGLSPLHF

clone_size: .
v_call: TRBV7-2
j_call: TRBJ1-2
d_call: TRBD1
cdr3_nt: TGTGCCAGCAGCCAACAGGGGACAGCTGGCTACACCTTC
cdr3_aa: CASSQQGTAGYTF

clone_size: .
v_call: TRBV20-1
j_call: TRBJ1-1
d_call: .
cdr3_nt: TGCAGTGCTAGAGGGGGTAGTGTGTACACTGAAGCTTTCTTT
cdr3_aa: CSARGGSVYTEAFF

clone_size: many
v_call: TRBV7-2
j_call: TRBJ2-1
d_call: TRBD2
cdr3_nt: TGTGCCAGCAGGGGACTAGCGGGAGGTGATGAGCAGTTCTTC
cdr3_aa: CASRGLAGGDEQFF

clone_size: many
v_call: TRBV20-1
j_call: TRBJ1-5
d_call: TRBD1
cdr3_nt: TGCAGTGCTAGGGAGACAGGGGGGAGCAATCAGCCCCAGCATTTT
cdr3_aa: CSARETGGSNQPQHF

clone_size: .
v_call: TRBV28
j_call: TRBJ2-7
d_call: .
cdr3_nt: TGTGCCACATCTGGCCCCCGGACAAGCAAAACCTACGAGCAGTACTTC
cdr3_aa: CATSGPRTSKTYEQYF

clone_size: many
v_call: TRBV12-3/TRBV12-4
j_call: TRBJ2-4
d_call: .
cdr3_nt: TGTGCCAGCAGTTTAAAGCACGGGTTGCGGAGCATTCAGTACTTC
cdr3_aa: CASSLKHGLRSIQYF

clone_size: once
v_call: TRBV29-1
j_call: TRBJ2-1
d_call: .
cdr3_nt: TGCAGCTTATCGGCAGGGGGCGCGGGGGAAACCCAGTTCTTC
cdr3_aa: CSLSAGGAGETQFF